The 29 T cell receptor beta chains presented below share a single source sample, sequenced in a study of response to subunit inactivated influenza vaccine. TCRdb independently ran MiXCR on the RT-PCR reads; one entry per CDR3 protein. The sample holds about 650,000 distinct CDR3 sequences; about 14% are singletons and the top ten take about 7.4%. Specimen: PBMCs from blood, collected 14 days before vaccination. The receptors originated from a man aged 45-65 years who received an inactivated influenza vaccine.

This clonotype was observed at least ten times. The CDR3 bases are TGCAGTGCTAGATACGGAGGACAGGGGGGGGAGACCCAGTACTTC. Translated, it gives CSARYGGQGGETQYF. The chain recombines TRBV20-1 with TRBJ2-5, with 10 bases aligning to TRBD1. CDR1 and CDR2 from the germline V gene are DFQATT and SNEGSKA (reference sequence). The CDR3 is made up of 15 amino acids. V shed 2 bases and J 5 bases; nucleotides not matched to a gene: 8.

This clonotype was recorded a few times. This chain links TRBV12-3 or TRBV12-4 with TRBJ2-1; no clear D gene. This CDR3 contains 12 residues. Trimming removed 5 bases at V and 7 bases at J, with 9 bases between. CDR3 bases: TGTGCCAGCAGTCCGAAGGTAAATGAGCAGTTCTTC. It specifies CASSPKVNEQFF.

The chain employs TRBV30 and TRBJ1-2; tentative D call: TRBD1 (6 bases). The CDR3 length is 13 residues. Germline V gives CDR1 GTSNPN, CDR2 SVGIG (reference sequence). V shed 0 bases and J shed 3 bases, with 8 bases lying between them. The CDR3 bases are TGTGCCTGGAGTGTACAGGGTCACTATGGCTACACCTTC. The encoded protein is CAWSVQGHYGYTF.

This clonotype was counted only a few times. The V gene is TRBV5-1, the J gene TRBJ2-3; D call uncertain. The CDR3 consists of 14 residues. Per the germline V gene, CDR1 is SGHRS and CDR2 is YFSETQ. With 4 bases removed from V and 1 base from J, the gap between germline ends came to 10 bases. The CDR3 loop reads CASSDTRGTDTQYF. CDR3 nucleotides: TGCGCCAGCAGCGACACCCGGGGCACAGATACGCAGTATTTT.

The chain carries TRBV3-1 and TRBJ2-7, with D tentatively TRBD1 or TRBD2 (5 bases each). CDR1 is LGHDT and CDR2 is YNNKEL in the germline V gene (reference sequence). Trimming stripped 1 base from V and 4 bases from J, with 11 bases between. There are 14 residues in the CDR3. The CDR3 loop reads CASSQGMGPYEQYF. CDR3 nucleotide sequence: TGTGCCAGCAGCCAAGGAATGGGACCGTACGAGCAGTACTTC.

The chain is built from TRBV7-9 and TRBJ2-1; no clear D gene. The CDR3 is made up of 9 amino acids. Trimming removed 8 bases from V and 8 bases from J, with 4 bases in between. Per the germline V gene, CDR1 is SEHNR and CDR2 is FQNEAQ (reference sequence). The chain's CDR3 is CASSDEQFF. The CDR3 DNA follows: TGTGCCAGCTCGGATGAGCAGTTCTTC.

The gene calls are TRBV29-1 and TRBJ2-7; TRBD2 aligns across 10 bases. V dropped 6 bases and J dropped 0; count of bases not matched to a gene: 11. This CDR3 comprises 16 residues. Germline V CDR1 and CDR2: SQVTM, ANQGSEA. DNA for the CDR3: TGCAGCGTGAGAGGACTAGCGGCGAGTAGCTCCTACGAGCAGTACTTC. Amino acid sequence: CSVRGLAASSSYEQYF.

This clonotype has a handful of counts. The genes are TRBV18 and TRBJ1-1; tentatively, D is TRBD1 (5 bases). The CDR3 runs 13 residues. Germline CDR1 KGHSH, CDR2 LQKENI. Deletions cut 3 bases from V and 6 bases from J, with 11 bases between. CDR3 nucleotides: TGTGCCAGCTCACCTTTCAGGGATGCTGAAGCTTTCTTT. As protein: CASSPFRDAEAFF.

This clonotype was recorded many times. The chain employs TRBV11-2 and TRBJ1-5; TRBD1 agrees at 7 bases. CDR3 length: 17 residues. The germline V gene encodes CDR1 SGHAT and CDR2 FQNNGV. The V gene end was trimmed by 5 bases and the J gene end by 3 bases; junction bases not matched to a gene: 13. The CDR3 protein is CASSPSRGDRTNQPQHF. The DNA of the CDR3 is TGTGCCAGCAGCCCCTCCAGGGGGGACAGAACCAATCAGCCCCAGCATTTT.

This chain links TRBV24-1 with TRBJ2-2; D may correspond to TRBD1 or TRBD2 (5 bases each). Trimming took off 9 bases at V and 0 bases at J, with 22 bases between the two ends. Germline V CDR1 and CDR2: KGHDR, SFDVKD. This CDR3 comprises 18 residues. CDR3 nucleotide sequence: TGTGCCACCGGCCCCAGAGCCGTTCGGGGCGCGAACACCGGGGAGCTGTTTTTT. The encoded protein is CATGPRAVRGANTGELFF.

This clonotype has only a few counts. The V gene is TRBV24-1, the J gene TRBJ2-3, with D possibly being TRBD2 (6 bases). This CDR3 spans 13 amino acids. V lost 4 bases, J lost 6 bases, and 10 bases lay in between. Germline assignment: CDR1 KGHDR and CDR2 SFDVKD. The CDR3 DNA reads TGTGCCACCAGTGACGGGGGATTCGATACGCAGTATTTT. This encodes CATSDGGFDTQYF.

The chain recombines TRBV12-3 or TRBV12-4 with TRBJ1-5, with a weak D call TRBD1 (6 bases). The ends were cut back, 7 bases at V and 3 bases at J, with 16 bases in the middle. The CDR3 spans 15 residues. The CDR3 spells CASTHSRGANQPQHF. CDR3 DNA: TGTGCCAGCACCCACTCTCGGGGGGCCAATCAGCCCCAGCATTTT.

This clonotype was counted only a few times. The gene calls are TRBV7-9 and TRBJ1-5; D unresolved. Between the trimmed V and J ends, which lost 1 base and 7 bases, there was a span of 5 bases. The CDR3 is made up of 12 amino acids. The germline CDR1 and CDR2 sequences are SEHNR and FQNEAQ (reference sequence). CDR3 residues: CASSLVDQPQHF. CDR3 bases: TGTGCCAGCAGCTTAGTCGACCAGCCCCAGCATTTT.

The chain recombines TRBV5-1 with TRBJ2-7; D call uncertain. Germline CDR1 and CDR2: SGHRS and YFSETQ. Deletions cut 4 bases from V and 3 bases from J, with 14 bases between. The CDR3 is 14 residues long. The CDR3 DNA is TGCGCCAGCAGCCCCCGACAAGAGCACTACGAGCAGTACTTC. Residues: CASSPRQEHYEQYF.

This clonotype was detected many times. J is TRBJ1-1 and V is TRBV7-9; no clear D. This CDR3 spans 13 amino acids. The ends were cut back, 1 base at V and 2 bases at J, with 5 bases in the middle. The germline CDR1 and CDR2 sequences are SEHNR and FQNEAQ (reference sequence). The CDR3 sequence: CASSLDSNTEAFF. The CDR3, as DNA: TGTGCCAGCAGCTTAGACAGTAACACTGAAGCTTTCTTT.

The CDR3 DNA reads TGTGCCAGCAGCGTGGGTCCTATGTGGGGAGATACGCAGTATTTT. This gives the protein CASSVGPMWGDTQYF. The gene calls are TRBV9 and TRBJ2-3; no firm D call. V shed 2 bases and J shed 5 bases, with 15 bases lying between them. From germline, CDR1 is SGDLS and CDR2 YYNGEE. The CDR3 loop spans 15 amino acids.

The genes are TRBV12-3 or TRBV12-4 and TRBJ2-2, with 7 bases aligning to TRBD2. This CDR3 contains 14 residues. With V trimmed by 7 bases and J by 4 bases, 6 bases remained unmatched. CDR3 nucleotides: TGTGCCAGCACCCGTGGCGGGGGCACCGGGGAGCTGTTTTTT. Translating it yields CASTRGGGTGELFF.

The rearrangement uses TRBV5-4 and TRBJ1-2, with 7 bases identical to TRBD1. Losses at the gene ends were 5 bases for V and 2 bases for J; bases not matched to a gene: 6. The CDR3 contains 14 residues. The germline V gene encodes CDR1 SGHNT and CDR2 YYREEE (reference sequence). CDR3 in DNA: TGTGCCAGCAGGCACTACAGGGGAAACTATGGCTACACCTTC. Its protein product is CASRHYRGNYGYTF.

This clonotype was found a few times. The V and J genes are TRBV5-1 and TRBJ2-3; D perhaps matches TRBD2 (5 bases). CDR1 SGHRS and CDR2 YFSETQ come from the germline V gene. The CDR3 consists of 13 residues. Trimming removed 0 bases at V and 4 bases at J, with 6 bases between. CDR3 nucleotides: TGCGCCAGCAGCTTGGCGGAGGCAGATACGCAGTATTTT. This gives the protein CASSLAEADTQYF.

The gene calls are TRBV6-1 and TRBJ1-6; D unresolved. The CDR3 is 13 residues long. Between the trimmed V and J ends, which lost 8 bases and 8 bases, there was a span of 13 bases. Per the germline V gene, CDR1 is MNHNS and CDR2 is SASEGT. The CDR3, as DNA: TGTGCCAGCCAAGGAGCTCTTTATTCACCCCTCCACTTT. Its translation is CASQGALYSPLHF.

This clonotype has a handful of counts. The rearrangement joins TRBV12-3 or TRBV12-4 to TRBJ2-1; perhaps TRBD2 as D (5 bases). The V end lost 1 base, the J end lost 14 bases, and 15 bases lay between the germline ends. The CDR3 runs 13 residues. CDR3 nucleotide sequence: TGTGCCAGCAGTTTAGGGATGGGGTCCGGGAAGTTCTTC. Its translation is CASSLGMGSGKFF.

J is TRBJ2-3 and V is TRBV7-8; weak D call: TRBD2 (5 bases). The germline V and J ends were trimmed by 5 bases and 0 bases, with 12 bases remaining between them. CDR3 length: 15 amino acids. The germline gives CDR1 SGHVS, CDR2 FQNEAQ. CDR3 protein: CASSPFGLSTDTQYF. The CDR3 DNA reads as TGTGCCAGCAGCCCCTTCGGACTTAGCACAGATACGCAGTATTTT.

This clonotype was found many times. The V gene is TRBV15, the J gene TRBJ2-3, with 9 nucleotides matching TRBD1. Germline loops: CDR1 LNHNV, CDR2 YYDKDF (reference sequence). Unmatched junction bases numbered 7, after V lost 0 bases and J lost 0 bases. There are 18 residues in the CDR3. CDR3 coding DNA: TGTGCCACCAGCAGAGATCGCGGGACAGGGAGTAGCACAGATACGCAGTATTTT. It translates to CATSRDRGTGSSTDTQYF.

The chain couples TRBV7-2 to TRBJ2-1, with D possibly being TRBD2 (5 bases). The CDR3 runs 11 residues. Trimming took 5 bases from V and 10 from J, leaving 9 bases between them. The germline CDR1 and CDR2 sequences are SGHTA and FQGNSA. In DNA, the CDR3 is TGTGCCAGCAGCGCTAGCACGGAGCAGTTCTTC. Translating gives CASSASTEQFF. Filled out from reference TRBV7-2 and TRBJ2-1, the complete variable domain reads GAGVSQSPSNKVTEKGKDVELRCDPISGHTALYWYRQSLGQGLEFLIYFQGNSAPDKSGLPSDRFSAERTGGSVSTLTIQRTQQEDSAVYLCASSASTEQFFGPGTRLTVL.

The chain recombines TRBV7-2 with TRBJ2-4; TRBD1 might be the D (5 bases). Germline CDR1 reads SGHTA; CDR2 reads FQGNSA. Deletions cut 1 base from V and 1 base from J, with 11 bases between. The CDR3 is 16 residues long. CDR3 bases: TGTGCCAGCAGCTTAGTAGGAGCAGGGGCCAAAAACATTCAGTACTTC. This sequence encodes CASSLVGAGAKNIQYF.

This clonotype was observed a few times. The V and J genes are TRBV10-3 and TRBJ2-1; possible D gene TRBD2, 7 bases. Germline CDR1 ENHRY, CDR2 SYGVKD. V shed 3 bases and J shed 10 bases, with 16 bases lying between them. CDR3 length equals 14 residues. Written as DNA, the CDR3 is TGTGCCATCAGTGATGGGCGCGGGGGCCACGAGCAGTTCTTC. It is translated as CAISDGRGGHEQFF.

This clonotype has more than one count but fewer than ten. This chain uses TRBV9 with TRBJ2-2; unclear D gene. CDR3 length: 16 residues. The V end was cut by 0 bases, the J end by 3 bases, with 12 bases between. Germline assignment: CDR1 SGDLS and CDR2 YYNGEE. The CDR3 region is CASSVAPLVDTGELFF. Written as DNA, the CDR3 is TGTGCCAGCAGCGTAGCTCCCCTAGTTGACACCGGGGAGCTGTTTTTT.

This clonotype was seen more than once but under ten times. The chain joins TRBV20-1 to TRBJ2-1, with 7 bases fitting TRBD1. The germline gives CDR1 DFQATT, CDR2 SNEGSKA (reference sequence). The CDR3 runs to 16 residues. The ends lost 6 bases at V and 4 bases at J; junction bases unmatched: 15. In DNA, the CDR3 is TGCAGTGCCCGAACTTCCGGGACAGAGGGTTACAATGAGCAGTTCTTC. Protein: CSARTSGTEGYNEQFF.

This clonotype was observed a few times. The chain links TRBV29-1 to TRBJ2-2, with unresolved D. Per germline, CDR1 SQVTM and CDR2 ANQGSEA. The length of the CDR3 is 14 residues. The V end lost 3 bases, the J end lost 1 base, and 9 bases lay between the germline ends. As DNA, the CDR3 is TGCAGCGTTGAGGTCGGTTGGAACACCGGGGAGCTGTTTTTT. Amino acids: CSVEVGWNTGELFF.